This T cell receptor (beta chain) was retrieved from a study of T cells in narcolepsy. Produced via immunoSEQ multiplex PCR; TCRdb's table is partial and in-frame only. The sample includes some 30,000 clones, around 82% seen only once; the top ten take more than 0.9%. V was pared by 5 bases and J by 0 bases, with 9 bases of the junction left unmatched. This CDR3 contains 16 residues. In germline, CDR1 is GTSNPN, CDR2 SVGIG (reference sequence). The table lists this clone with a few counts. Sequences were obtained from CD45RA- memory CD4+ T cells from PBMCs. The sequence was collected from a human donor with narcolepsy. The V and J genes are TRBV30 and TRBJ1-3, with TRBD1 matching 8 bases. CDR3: CAWGEAGGRSGNTIYF. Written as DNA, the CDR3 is TGTGCCTGGGGGGAGGCAGGGGGCCGCTCTGGAAACACCATATATTTT.